The next 22 T cell receptor beta chains were all read from a single sample in a study of shared clonotypes between healthy human individuals (TCRdb year 2020). Receptors were amplified or captured by the immunoSEQ multiplex PCR assay. This immuneACCESS table, as held by TCRdb, lists in-frame sequences with V and J called but not all clones. Of the missing ones, under half trace to an unresolved V gene in checked studies; the others have no known cause. The sample records around 2.1 million clones, approximately 94% of which are singletons. The ten largest make up over 1.5% of the sample. CD8 naive samples were CD45RO-negative cells positively selected for CCR7, giving a CD45RA+CCR7+ population that excluded TemRA cells. The specimen sequenced was naive CD8+ T cells from PBMCs. Per the publication, the cell subset or site label means: CD45RA+CCR7+. The receptors shown here come from a man between 18 and 29 years old in good health. Some clones in this sample may be carry-over from other donors' samples.

This rearrangement joins TRBV28 to TRBJ1-1; TRBD1 might be the D (6 bases). This CDR3 has 16 amino acids. V gave up 5 bases and J gave up 3 bases, with 19 bases separating them. Germline CDR1 reads MDHEN; CDR2 reads SYDVKM. DNA of the CDR3: TGTGCCAGCAGTCGCCTCCACACAGGGCCGGACACTGAAGCTTTCTTT. Protein sequence: CASSRLHTGPDTEAFF.

A word on this clone: This could be a read error, since a much larger clone is one nucleotide away. Other DNA sequences in this sample translate to the same CDR3. The chain combines TRBV28 with TRBJ2-7; TRBD1 matches 9 bases. CDR3 length equals 14 residues. The trim removed 5 bases at V and 2 bases at J, leaving 4 bases unmatched. CDR1 is MDHEN, CDR2 SYDVKM, per germline. CDR3 region: CASSPGTGPYEQYF. CDR3 DNA sequence: TGTGCCAGCAGTCCCGGGACAGGGCCCTACGAGCAGTACTTC.

The chain has TRBV7-8 and TRBJ1-1; no clear D gene. The CDR3 runs to 13 residues. The germline V and J ends were trimmed by 9 bases and 4 bases, with 15 bases remaining between them. Germline CDR1 is SGHVS and CDR2 is FQNEAQ. CDR3 region: CASLPGRSTEAFF. The DNA for the CDR3 is TGTGCCAGTTTACCCGGCCGGAGCACTGAAGCTTTCTTT.

This chain links TRBV28 with TRBJ2-7, with D possibly TRBD1 on 5 matching bases. In germline, CDR1 is MDHEN, CDR2 SYDVKM. Trimming cost V 2 bases and J 4 bases, with 15 bases left between them. This CDR3 is built from 15 residues. The DNA for the CDR3 is TGTGCCAGCAGTTTACGGCAGGGTAATAGGTACGAGCAGTACTTC. Amino acids: CASSLRQGNRYEQYF. The full variable domain, in which reference TRBV28 and TRBJ2-7 provide the parts outside the CDR3, is DVKVTQSSRYLVKRTGEKVFLECVQDMDHENMFWYRQDPGLGLRLIYFSYDVKMKEKGDIPEGYSVSREKKERFSLILESASTNQTSMYLCASSLRQGNRYEQYFGPGTRLTVT.

A note on this clone: The same CDR3 also results from other DNA sequences found in this sample. The genes are TRBV11-2 and TRBJ2-7; no clear D gene. In germline, CDR1 is SGHAT, CDR2 FQNNGV. V lost 1 base to trimming and J lost 4 bases, with 5 bases between them. There are 12 residues in the CDR3. The CDR3, as DNA: TGTGCCAGCAGCTTAGTTGGTTACGAGCAGTACTTC. Translation gives CASSLVGYEQYF.

The CDR3 loop reads CASSLSPGTYQETQYF. The CDR3 DNA reads TGTGCCAGCAGTCTCTCCCCCGGAACCTACCAAGAGACCCAGTACTTC. The J gene is TRBJ2-5, the V gene TRBV27; no firm D call. CDR1 MNHEY and CDR2 SMNVEV come from the germline V gene (reference sequence). The CDR3 totals 16 residues. V was shortened by 5 bases and J by 0 bases, with 16 bases between the two germline ends.

The chain employs TRBV19 and TRBJ1-5; TRBD1 might be the D (5 bases). The germline V gene has CDR1 LNHDA and CDR2 SQIVND (reference sequence). Trimming removed 2 bases from V and 3 bases from J, with 8 bases in between. CDR3 length equals 14 residues. The CDR3 sequence is CASSITGPNQPQHF. The CDR3 region has the DNA TGTGCCAGTAGTATAACAGGCCCCAATCAGCCCCAGCATTTT.

The chain couples TRBV13 to TRBJ2-5; 7 bases fit TRBD2. CDR1 and CDR2 (germline): PRHDT, FYEKMQ (reference sequence). CDR3 length: 14 residues. The junction had 2 bases not matched to a gene; V was cut back by 2 bases and J by 2 bases. In nucleotides, the CDR3 is TGTGCCAGCAGCTTACCGGGACTACAAGAGACCCAGTACTTC. As protein: CASSLPGLQETQYF.

V is TRBV27 and J is TRBJ1-2; D remains unclear. CDR1 and CDR2 (germline): MNHEY, SMNVEV (reference sequence). V was trimmed by 5 bases and J by 9 bases, leaving 13 bases between them. This CDR3 contains 12 residues. The CDR3 sequence is CASSPGDLRYTF. In DNA form, the CDR3 reads TGTGCCAGCAGTCCCGGGGATCTCCGCTACACCTTC.

The chain joins TRBV14 to TRBJ2-7; 7 bases match TRBD2. The V gene end was trimmed by 4 bases and the J gene end by 0 bases; junction bases not matched to a gene: 12. The CDR3 is 17 residues long. Germline V gene sequence: CDR1 SGHDN, CDR2 FVKESK. DNA for the CDR3: TGTGCCAGCAGCCCACAAGTAATAGCGGGTTTCTCCTACGAGCAGTACTTC. Translation gives CASSPQVIAGFSYEQYF.

The chain combines TRBV7-6 with TRBJ2-5; 9 nucleotides agree with TRBD2. The J segment lost 4 bases and the V segment lost 4 bases, leaving 10 bases of the junction unmatched. CDR1 and CDR2 (germline): SGHVS, FNYEAQ. The CDR3 has 16 amino acids. CDR3 loop: CASSSLAGVGPETQYF. The CDR3 nucleotides read TGTGCCAGCAGCTCGTTAGCGGGAGTCGGGCCAGAGACCCAGTACTTC.

This chain joins TRBV7-9 and TRBJ2-1; the D is unclear. V gave up 8 bases and J gave up 2 bases, with 13 bases separating them. The CDR3 contains 14 residues. Looked up from germline, CDR1 is SEHNR and CDR2 is FQNEAQ (reference sequence). CDR3 loop: CASLGVDPYNEQFF. CDR3 bases: TGTGCCAGCTTAGGCGTCGACCCCTACAATGAGCAGTTCTTC.

V usage is TRBV7-2 and J usage is TRBJ2-7; 7 nucleotides align to TRBD1. CDR1 is SGHTA, CDR2 FQGNSA, per germline. The CDR3 sequence is 15 residues long. After removal of 3 bases from V and 2 bases from J, the junction contained 7 bases not matched to a gene. The CDR3 loop is CASSLGQITTYEQYF. CDR3 DNA sequence: TGTGCCAGCAGCTTGGGACAGATAACCACCTACGAGCAGTACTTC.

V is TRBV4-1 and J is TRBJ1-1; unclear D gene. In germline, CDR1 is MGHRA, CDR2 YSYEKL. The CDR3 is 17 residues long. Trimming pared 1 base from V and 1 base from J, leaving 16 bases between. CDR3 DNA: TGCGCCAGCAGCCAAGTCTCAAGGTTTGCAGAGAACACTGAAGCTTTCTTT. This sequence encodes CASSQVSRFAENTEAFF.

This chain uses TRBV7-9 with TRBJ2-7, with D uncertain. V was trimmed by 0 bases and J by 7 bases, leaving 13 bases between them. The V gene's germline CDR1 is SEHNR and CDR2 FQNEAQ (reference sequence). The CDR3 is 14 amino acids. The chain's CDR3 is CASSLAPGHPEQYF. The CDR3 bases are TGTGCCAGCAGCTTAGCCCCAGGCCATCCTGAGCAGTACTTC.

The rearrangement joins TRBV11-2 to TRBJ2-7; 8 nucleotides align to TRBD2. The CDR3 covers 14 residues. The germline CDR1 and CDR2 sequences are SGHAT and FQNNGV. Germline trimming cut 5 bases from V and 0 bases from J; bases unmatched to any gene: 3. CDR3 loop: CASSGSGISYEQYF. The DNA of the CDR3 is TGTGCCAGCAGCGGTAGCGGGATCTCCTACGAGCAGTACTTC.

The chain carries TRBV28 and TRBJ1-4; possible D gene TRBD1, 6 bases. The V end lost 2 bases, the J end lost 7 bases, and 14 bases lay between the germline ends. Germline lookup yields CDR1 MDHEN and CDR2 SYDVKM. The CDR3 is made up of 15 amino acids. The CDR3 protein is CASSLVWRGGEKLFF. In DNA, the CDR3 is TGTGCCAGCAGTTTAGTTTGGCGAGGGGGTGAAAAACTGTTTTTT.

The rearrangement joins TRBV19 to TRBJ2-7; 7 nucleotides match TRBD2. The CDR3 has 14 amino acids. Unmatched junction bases numbered 5, after V lost 4 bases and J lost 2 bases. Germline V lookup: CDR1 LNHDA, CDR2 SQIVND (reference sequence). CDR3 in DNA: TGTGCCAGTAGTACCCTAGCGGCCACCTACGAGCAGTACTTC. This sequence encodes CASSTLAATYEQYF.

The V gene is TRBV5-1, the J gene TRBJ2-7; a possible D gene is TRBD2 (5 bases). The CDR3 totals 15 residues. CDR1 is SGHRS, CDR2 YFSETQ, per germline. Trimming shortened V by 3 bases and J by 2 bases, and 15 bases separated the two germline ends. The CDR3 spells CASSSERGPAYEQYF. The CDR3 DNA is TGCGCCAGCAGCTCGGAGCGAGGGCCAGCCTACGAGCAGTACTTC. Looking up the rest from reference TRBV5-1 and TRBJ2-7 gives the full variable domain: KAGVTQTPRYLIKTRGQQVTLSCSPISGHRSVSWYQQTPGQGLQFLFEYFSETQRNKGNFPGRFSGRQFSNSRSEMNVSTLELGDSALYLCASSSERGPAYEQYFGPGTRLTVT.

The rearrangement links TRBV7-9 to TRBJ2-5; D ambiguous. The germline CDR1 and CDR2 sequences are SEHNR and FQNEAQ (reference sequence). Trimming shortened V by 5 bases and J by 3 bases, and 10 bases separated the two germline ends. The CDR3 has 13 residues. The CDR3 loop is CASSRTDEETQYF. CDR3 bases: TGTGCCAGCAGCCGGACGGACGAAGAGACCCAGTACTTC.

J is TRBJ1-1 and V is TRBV27; no clear D. This CDR3 is built from 9 residues. Germline V CDR1 and CDR2: MNHEY, SMNVEV (reference sequence). Trimming stripped 2 bases from V and 10 bases from J, with 2 bases between. CDR3 residues: CASSLGAFF. As DNA, the CDR3 is TGTGCCAGCAGTTTAGGAGCTTTCTTT.

The chain recombines TRBV9 with TRBJ2-7; tentative D call: TRBD2 (6 bases). In germline, CDR1 is SGDLS, CDR2 YYNGEE. V was clipped by 3 bases and J by 3 bases, with 16 bases between them. The CDR3 contains 15 residues. CDR3 coding DNA: TGTGCCAGCAGCGCTCACCTAGCGTTCAGCTACGAGCAGTACTTC. Translated: CASSAHLAFSYEQYF.